The source of this T cell receptor (beta chain) is a study of post-analysis software for immune sequencing data. Overall study context: Relapsing-remitting, secondary progressive and progressive-relapsing forms made up the multiple sclerosis disease courses.

Unique molecular identifiers had been added to the TCR beta cDNA libraries. The T cell input of roughly 0.9 to 11 million gave hundreds of thousands of cDNA molecules. TCRdb called the PCR reads again in MiXCR, with one record for every CDR3 protein. In the table there are approximately 630,000 distinct CDR3 sequences, about 60% of which are singletons. The V gene lost 1 base and the J gene lost 5 bases, with 19 bases spanning the gap. The germline V gene has CDR1 LGHNA and CDR2 YSLEER. The CDR3 consists of 17 residues. General observations from the study: There was significantly lower normalized Chao1 diversity in multiple sclerosis patients than in controls. TRBV segments more frequent in patients than in controls numbered about 5 and included TRBV5-6, TRBV5-1 and TRBV20-1. Samples prepared in the same batch strongly co-clustered by F measure.

Of note for this clonotype: As yet, its antigen is unknown.

The receptor comes from a girl aged 2-10 years with multiple sclerosis. This sequence joins TRBV4-3 and TRBJ2-3; no clear D. The specimen sequenced was blood. The CDR3 DNA reads as TGCGCCAGCAGCCAAGGTCACTATCGGAGTGTGGGAGATACGCAGTATTTT. It specifies CASSQGHYRSVGDTQYF.